Listed below are T cell receptor beta chains from one sample, sequenced in a study of T cell repertoires in cytomegalovirus infection. No cognate antigen is known for these TCRs. Each CDR3 protein is one row after TCRdb ran MiXCR on the reads. The sample contains approximately 1,000,000 distinct CDR3 sequences, 31% of which appear only once. The specimen was cultured CD8+ T cells from PBMCs, collected from culture after CMV antigen stimulation. These receptors were obtained from a human donor in good health (CMV status not recorded). Some clones in this sample may be carry-over from other donors' samples. CDR3s include the opening cysteine and the closing phenylalanine or tryptophan. Fields, in order: J gene, D gene, V gene, clone size, CDR3 DNA, CDR3 protein. D genes are given only for firm matches. Rows give clone size only sometimes, using once, few, many, or a class for an expanded clone.

j_gene: TRBJ2-2
d_gene: TRBD1
v_gene: TRBV7-6
abundance: few
CDR3nt: TGTGCCAGCAGCTACCCTTTTCAGGGGGACATGAACACCGGGGAGCTGTTTTTT
CDR3aa: CASSYPFQGDMNTGELFF

j_gene: TRBJ2-1
d_gene: TRBD2
v_gene: TRBV4-2
abundance: NA
CDR3nt: TGTGCCAGCAGTCTCGCACCGGGACTAGCGGAATACAATGAGCAGTTCTTC
CDR3aa: CASSLAPGLAEYNEQFF

j_gene: TRBJ2-7
d_gene: NA
v_gene: TRBV7-2
abundance: many
CDR3nt: TGTGCCAGCAGCTTAGGGGGCTTAGGCACCTATGAGCAGTACTTC
CDR3aa: CASSLGGLGTYEQYF

j_gene: TRBJ1-5
d_gene: NA
v_gene: TRBV12-3/TRBV12-4
abundance: NA
CDR3nt: TGTGCCAGCAGCGACAATCGATTTCGAGGGGGCAATCAGCCCCAGCATTTT
CDR3aa: CASSDNRFRGGNQPQHF

j_gene: TRBJ2-2
d_gene: TRBD1
v_gene: TRBV5-5
abundance: NA
CDR3nt: TGTGCCAGCAGCACCCGGACAGGGAGTAACACCGGGGAGCTGTTTTTT
CDR3aa: CASSTRTGSNTGELFF

j_gene: TRBJ1-1
d_gene: NA
v_gene: TRBV29-1
abundance: few
CDR3nt: TGCAGCATAGGACCCGCGACATTT
CDR3aa: CSIGPATF

j_gene: TRBJ2-1
d_gene: NA
v_gene: TRBV11-3
abundance: once
CDR3nt: TGTGCCAGCAGCCAAAGGAAGGCGGGTGAGCAGTTCTTC
CDR3aa: CASSQRKAGEQFF

j_gene: TRBJ2-3
d_gene: TRBD1
v_gene: TRBV6-1
abundance: many
CDR3nt: TGTGCCAGCAGTGAAGCACAGGGGGCCTTCACAGATACGCAGTATTTT
CDR3aa: CASSEAQGAFTDTQYF

j_gene: TRBJ2-6
d_gene: NA
v_gene: TRBV7-7
abundance: NA
CDR3nt: TGTGCTAGCAGCCCCTCGGTCTCTGGGGCCAACGTCCTGACTTTC
CDR3aa: CASSPSVSGANVLTF

j_gene: TRBJ2-1
d_gene: TRBD2
v_gene: TRBV6-6
abundance: NA
CDR3nt: TGTGCCAGCACCCTACTAGCGGGGGGGCCGAGGGCGAACAATGAGCAGTTCTTC
CDR3aa: CASTLLAGGPRANNEQFF

j_gene: TRBJ2-7
d_gene: NA
v_gene: TRBV19
abundance: NA
CDR3nt: TGTGCCAGTAGTATAGCTTACAGCTACGAGCAGTACTTC
CDR3aa: CASSIAYSYEQYF

j_gene: TRBJ2-5
d_gene: TRBD2
v_gene: TRBV6-6
abundance: NA
CDR3nt: TGTGCCAGCAGTTACTCGATTCCTAGCGGGGGGCAAGAGACCCAGTACTTC
CDR3aa: CASSYSIPSGGQETQYF

j_gene: TRBJ2-3
d_gene: TRBD1
v_gene: TRBV6-5
abundance: NA
CDR3nt: TGTGCCAGCCAGGACAGGGTTTTCACAGATACGCAGTATTTT
CDR3aa: CASQDRVFTDTQYF

j_gene: TRBJ2-1
d_gene: NA
v_gene: TRBV6-5
abundance: many
CDR3nt: TGTGCCAGCAGCTCCCTCGGTGAGCAGTTCTTC
CDR3aa: CASSSLGEQFF

j_gene: TRBJ1-2
d_gene: NA
v_gene: TRBV7-8
abundance: NA
CDR3nt: TGTGCCAGCAGCTCCCGTGGGAGGAGAAATTATGGCTACACCTTC
CDR3aa: CASSSRGRRNYGYTF

j_gene: TRBJ2-5
d_gene: NA
v_gene: TRBV10-3
abundance: many
CDR3nt: TGTGCCATCAGTGGCGTCGGGAAACCCCAAGAGACCCAGTACTTC
CDR3aa: CAISGVGKPQETQYF

j_gene: TRBJ2-2
d_gene: TRBD2
v_gene: TRBV27
abundance: few
CDR3nt: TGTGCCAGCATGGGAGCGGGGGGTACCGGGGAGCTGTTTTTT
CDR3aa: CASMGAGGTGELFF

j_gene: TRBJ1-1
d_gene: TRBD1
v_gene: TRBV7-9
abundance: NA
CDR3nt: TGTGCCAGCAGCTTAGTGGACAGGGACGCTTTCTTT
CDR3aa: CASSLVDRDAFF

j_gene: TRBJ1-2
d_gene: NA
v_gene: TRBV7-9
abundance: NA
CDR3nt: TGTGCCAGCACCCACCCCAGGAGCTATGGCTACACCTTC
CDR3aa: CASTHPRSYGYTF

j_gene: TRBJ2-7
d_gene: NA
v_gene: TRBV6-5
abundance: NA
CDR3nt: TGTGCCAGCAGTCAACGGGGATTCTACGAGCAGTACTTC
CDR3aa: CASSQRGFYEQYF